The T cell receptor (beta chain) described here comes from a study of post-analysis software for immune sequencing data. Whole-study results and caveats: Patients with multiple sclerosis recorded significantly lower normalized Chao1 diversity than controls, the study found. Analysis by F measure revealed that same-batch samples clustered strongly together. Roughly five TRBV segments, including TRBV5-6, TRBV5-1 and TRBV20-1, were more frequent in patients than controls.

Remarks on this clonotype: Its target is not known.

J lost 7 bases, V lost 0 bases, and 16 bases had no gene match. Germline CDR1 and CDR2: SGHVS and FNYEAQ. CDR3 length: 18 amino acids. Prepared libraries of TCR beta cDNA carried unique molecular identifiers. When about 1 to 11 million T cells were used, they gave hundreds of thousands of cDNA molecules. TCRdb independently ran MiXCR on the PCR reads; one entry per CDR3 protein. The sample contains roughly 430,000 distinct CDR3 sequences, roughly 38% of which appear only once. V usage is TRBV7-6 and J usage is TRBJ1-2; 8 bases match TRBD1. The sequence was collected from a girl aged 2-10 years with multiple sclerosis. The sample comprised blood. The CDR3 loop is CASSLASGGTRATAGYTF. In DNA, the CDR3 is TGTGCCAGCAGCTTAGCTTCAGGGGGCACTAGGGCGACGGCTGGCTACACCTTC.